A selection of T cell receptor beta chains follows, all from one sample in a study of PD-1 blockade in mismatch repair-deficient tumors. The assay was immunoSEQ multiplex PCR, and TCRdb's table has in-frame clones only and misses some. The sample consists of around 30,000 clones, approximately 80% of them appearing once. Sequences were derived from PBMCs, sampled around 6 weeks after starting pembrolizumab. These receptors came from an adult with mismatch repair-deficient cancer. Both conserved end residues are part of each CDR3. The D gene is left open where the match is weak. Some rows mark clone size as missing; the rest say once, few, many or name a class of expanded clone.

clone size: .; V gene: TRBV6-1; D gene: .; J gene: TRBJ2-7; CDR3 DNA: TGTGCCAGCAGTGGACAGAACTCCTACGAGCAGTACTTC; CDR3 protein: CASSGQNSYEQYF
clone size: few; V gene: TRBV5-1; D gene: .; J gene: TRBJ2-7; CDR3 DNA: TGCGCCAGCAGCCCGAGCGGAGGGCGTGTTTACGAGCAGTACTTC; CDR3 protein: CASSPSGGRVYEQYF
clone size: .; V gene: TRBV28; D gene: .; J gene: TRBJ2-2; CDR3 DNA: TGTGCCAGCAGTTTAGGCGGCATCGGGGAGCTGTTTTTT; CDR3 protein: CASSLGGIGELFF
clone size: .; V gene: TRBV7-2; D gene: TRBD2; J gene: TRBJ2-1; CDR3 DNA: TGTGCCAGCAGCCCTAGCGGGTCCTCCTACAATGAGCAGTTCTTC; CDR3 protein: CASSPSGSSYNEQFF
clone size: .; V gene: TRBV5-6; D gene: .; J gene: TRBJ2-2; CDR3 DNA: TGTGCCAGCAGCTGGAGGACCGGGGAGCTGTTTTTT; CDR3 protein: CASSWRTGELFF
clone size: .; V gene: TRBV18; D gene: TRBD1; J gene: TRBJ2-6; CDR3 DNA: TGTGCCAGCTCTCTGTACATATCGACAGGGGGTATTACTGGGGCCAACGTCCTGACTTTC; CDR3 protein: CASSLYISTGGITGANVLTF
clone size: .; V gene: TRBV5-1; D gene: .; J gene: TRBJ2-2; CDR3 DNA: TGCGCCAGCAGCAATGGGGGGAGCGACGGGAACACCGGGGAGCTGTTTTTT; CDR3 protein: CASSNGGSDGNTGELFF
clone size: .; V gene: TRBV11-2; D gene: .; J gene: TRBJ1-1; CDR3 DNA: TGTGCCAGCAGCCCAGGGTTGAACACTGAAGCTTTCTTT; CDR3 protein: CASSPGLNTEAFF
clone size: .; V gene: TRBV6-1; D gene: .; J gene: TRBJ1-2; CDR3 DNA: TGTGCTCACAGCGGGACGTGGGGCTATGGCTACACCTTC; CDR3 protein: CAHSGTWGYGYTF
clone size: few; V gene: TRBV21-1; D gene: .; J gene: TRBJ2-7; CDR3 DNA: TGTGCCAGCAAAGGGGGACAGGTCTCCGAGCAGTACTTC; CDR3 protein: CASKGGQVSEQYF
clone size: .; V gene: TRBV6-4; D gene: .; J gene: TRBJ1-5; CDR3 DNA: TGTGCCAGCAGTGCCGGAGCCGGTCAGCCCCAGCATTTT; CDR3 protein: CASSAGAGQPQHF
clone size: few; V gene: TRBV4-2; D gene: TRBD2; J gene: TRBJ2-2; CDR3 DNA: TGTGCCAGCAGCCAAGCGAGGGGACTAGCCGTCACCGGGGAGCTGTTTTTT; CDR3 protein: CASSQARGLAVTGELFF
clone size: .; V gene: TRBV7-3; D gene: .; J gene: TRBJ2-3; CDR3 DNA: TGTGCCAGCAGCTTAACTGGAGGGTCATCTGATACGCAGTATTTT; CDR3 protein: CASSLTGGSSDTQYF
clone size: .; V gene: TRBV5-8; D gene: .; J gene: TRBJ2-1; CDR3 DNA: TGTGCCAGCAGCTGGGGGGATGAGCAGTTCTTC; CDR3 protein: CASSWGDEQFF
clone size: .; V gene: TRBV18; D gene: .; J gene: TRBJ1-5; CDR3 DNA: TGTGCCAGCTCACCCGGGTCCCTGGATGGTCCGCCCCAGCATTTT; CDR3 protein: CASSPGSLDGPPQHF
clone size: .; V gene: TRBV4-2; D gene: .; J gene: TRBJ2-1; CDR3 DNA: TGTGCCAGCAGCCAAGATTCCCCTAACCCGTTCTTC; CDR3 protein: CASSQDSPNPFF
clone size: few; V gene: TRBV7-9; D gene: TRBD1; J gene: TRBJ2-7; CDR3 DNA: TGTGCCAGCAGGCCCAAAGGGGACAGCTCCTACGAGCAGTACTTC; CDR3 protein: CASRPKGDSSYEQYF
clone size: few; V gene: TRBV2; D gene: TRBD1; J gene: TRBJ2-1; CDR3 DNA: TGTGCCAGCAGTGACCCTGACAGGGCCGGCAATGAGCAGTTCTTC; CDR3 protein: CASSDPDRAGNEQFF
clone size: once; V gene: TRBV15; D gene: .; J gene: TRBJ2-5; CDR3 DNA: TGTGCCACCAGCAGAGGGAGAGGAGTAGAAGAGACCCAGTACTTC; CDR3 protein: CATSRGRGVEETQYF
clone size: .; V gene: TRBV29-1; D gene: TRBD2; J gene: TRBJ2-5; CDR3 DNA: TGCAGCGTTGAGTCCCCGCGGGAGCCCTTAGAGACCCAGTACTTC; CDR3 protein: CSVESPREPLETQYF
clone size: .; V gene: TRBV7-8; D gene: TRBD1; J gene: TRBJ1-2; CDR3 DNA: TGTGCCAGCAGCTTAGCCGTGGACAGGGTCGGATATGGCTACACCTTC; CDR3 protein: CASSLAVDRVGYGYTF
clone size: few; V gene: TRBV6-1; D gene: .; J gene: TRBJ2-7; CDR3 DNA: TGTGCCAGCAGGACCGACAGCTCCTACGAGCAGTACTTC; CDR3 protein: CASRTDSSYEQYF
clone size: .; V gene: TRBV9; D gene: TRBD2; J gene: TRBJ2-2; CDR3 DNA: TGTGCCAGCAGCGTATCGACCCTGGCGGGAGGCACCACCGGGGAGCTGTTTTTT; CDR3 protein: CASSVSTLAGGTTGELFF
clone size: .; V gene: TRBV14; D gene: .; J gene: TRBJ1-4; CDR3 DNA: TGTGCCAGCAGCCCCCGGACAGTAGCAACTAATGAAAAACTGTTTTTT; CDR3 protein: CASSPRTVATNEKLFF
clone size: few; V gene: TRBV5-4; D gene: TRBD2; J gene: TRBJ2-7; CDR3 DNA: TGTGCCAGCACCCAAAGCGGGAGCGGAAGCTACGAGCAGTACTTC; CDR3 protein: CASTQSGSGSYEQYF
clone size: few; V gene: TRBV7-9; D gene: .; J gene: TRBJ2-1; CDR3 DNA: TGTGCCAGCAGCCTCCTGGCGGGACCCTCCTACAATGAGCAGTTCTTC; CDR3 protein: CASSLLAGPSYNEQFF
clone size: .; V gene: TRBV30; D gene: TRBD1; J gene: TRBJ2-7; CDR3 DNA: TGTGCCTGGAGCGACTCCCGGACAGGAATCGAGCAGTACTTC; CDR3 protein: CAWSDSRTGIEQYF
clone size: .; V gene: TRBV19; D gene: .; J gene: TRBJ1-5; CDR3 DNA: TGTGCCAGTAGTATGGTGGCAGGTAGCAATCAGCCCCAGCATTTT; CDR3 protein: CASSMVAGSNQPQHF
clone size: .; V gene: TRBV18; D gene: TRBD1; J gene: TRBJ1-2; CDR3 DNA: TGTGCCAGCCAAAGCGGACAGGGCTACGACTATGGCTACACCTTC; CDR3 protein: CASQSGQGYDYGYTF
clone size: .; V gene: TRBV27; D gene: TRBD1; J gene: TRBJ2-7; CDR3 DNA: TGTGCCAGCAGGCCGCATTCCGGGACAGGGAATTACGAGCAGTACTTC; CDR3 protein: CASRPHSGTGNYEQYF
clone size: .; V gene: TRBV2; D gene: TRBD1; J gene: TRBJ2-3; CDR3 DNA: TGTGCCAGCGATAAATTTGACAGGGCGACGGGAGATACGCAGTATTTT; CDR3 protein: CASDKFDRATGDTQYF
clone size: .; V gene: TRBV27; D gene: TRBD2; J gene: TRBJ2-7; CDR3 DNA: TGTGCCAGCTCCACTCTAACCGGGACTAGCAGGTACGAGCAGTACTTC; CDR3 protein: CASSTLTGTSRYEQYF
clone size: .; V gene: TRBV30; D gene: TRBD1; J gene: TRBJ2-3; CDR3 DNA: TGTGCCTGGAGTGTAACAGGGGGGTGGCCCACAGATACGCAGTATTTT; CDR3 protein: CAWSVTGGWPTDTQYF
clone size: .; V gene: TRBV4-1; D gene: TRBD1; J gene: TRBJ1-1; CDR3 DNA: TGCGCCAGCAGCCCGGGACAGCAGAACACTGAAGCTTTCTTT; CDR3 protein: CASSPGQQNTEAFF
clone size: .; V gene: TRBV28; D gene: TRBD1; J gene: TRBJ2-7; CDR3 DNA: TGTGCCAGCAGGACAGGGGGCCAAATTTACGAGCAGTACTTC; CDR3 protein: CASRTGGQIYEQYF
clone size: .; V gene: TRBV6-5; D gene: .; J gene: TRBJ1-6; CDR3 DNA: TGTGCCAGCAGCTCCGACAGGAGAGATTCACCCCTCCACTTT; CDR3 protein: CASSSDRRDSPLHF
clone size: .; V gene: TRBV21-1; D gene: .; J gene: TRBJ1-2; CDR3 DNA: TGTGCCAGCAGCAACCCCCCCTATGTGGTCGGCTATGGCTACACCTTC; CDR3 protein: CASSNPPYVVGYGYTF
clone size: once; V gene: TRBV7-9; D gene: .; J gene: TRBJ1-2; CDR3 DNA: TGTGCCAGCAGCTTAGAGGCAGGGGCTTATGGCTACACCTTC; CDR3 protein: CASSLEAGAYGYTF
clone size: once; V gene: TRBV18; D gene: TRBD1; J gene: TRBJ2-3; CDR3 DNA: TGTGCCAGCTCATCTGGGACAGGGGGAGATACGCAGTATTTT; CDR3 protein: CASSSGTGGDTQYF
clone size: .; V gene: TRBV9; D gene: TRBD1; J gene: TRBJ1-5; CDR3 DNA: TGTGCCGCTTATTACGGGACAGGGGATCAGCCCCAGCATTTT; CDR3 protein: CAAYYGTGDQPQHF
clone size: .; V gene: TRBV5-1; D gene: .; J gene: TRBJ2-7; CDR3 DNA: TGCGCCAGCAGCTTGGGACAGACCTCCTACGAGCAGTACTTC; CDR3 protein: CASSLGQTSYEQYF
clone size: .; V gene: TRBV15; D gene: TRBD1; J gene: TRBJ1-1; CDR3 DNA: TGTGCCACCAGCAGCTGGACAGGGGGCGAGGAAGCTTTCTTT; CDR3 protein: CATSSWTGGEEAFF